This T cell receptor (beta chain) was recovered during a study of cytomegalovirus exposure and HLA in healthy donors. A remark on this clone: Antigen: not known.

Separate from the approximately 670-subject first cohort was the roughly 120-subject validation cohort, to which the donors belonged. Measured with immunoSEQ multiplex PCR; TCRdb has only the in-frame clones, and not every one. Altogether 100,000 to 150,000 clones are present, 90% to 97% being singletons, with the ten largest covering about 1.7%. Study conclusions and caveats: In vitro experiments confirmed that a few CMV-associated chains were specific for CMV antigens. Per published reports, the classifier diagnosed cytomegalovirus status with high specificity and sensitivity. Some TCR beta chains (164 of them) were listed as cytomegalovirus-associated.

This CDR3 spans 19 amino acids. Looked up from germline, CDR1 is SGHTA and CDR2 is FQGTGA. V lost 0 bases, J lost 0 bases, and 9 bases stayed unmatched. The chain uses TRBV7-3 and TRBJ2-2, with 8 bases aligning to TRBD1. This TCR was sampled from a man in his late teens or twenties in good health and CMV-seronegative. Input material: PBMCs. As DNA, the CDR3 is TGTGCCAGCAGCTTAACGTTGAGACAGGGGAACGCGAACACCGGGGAGCTGTTTTTT. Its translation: CASSLTLRQGNANTGELFF.